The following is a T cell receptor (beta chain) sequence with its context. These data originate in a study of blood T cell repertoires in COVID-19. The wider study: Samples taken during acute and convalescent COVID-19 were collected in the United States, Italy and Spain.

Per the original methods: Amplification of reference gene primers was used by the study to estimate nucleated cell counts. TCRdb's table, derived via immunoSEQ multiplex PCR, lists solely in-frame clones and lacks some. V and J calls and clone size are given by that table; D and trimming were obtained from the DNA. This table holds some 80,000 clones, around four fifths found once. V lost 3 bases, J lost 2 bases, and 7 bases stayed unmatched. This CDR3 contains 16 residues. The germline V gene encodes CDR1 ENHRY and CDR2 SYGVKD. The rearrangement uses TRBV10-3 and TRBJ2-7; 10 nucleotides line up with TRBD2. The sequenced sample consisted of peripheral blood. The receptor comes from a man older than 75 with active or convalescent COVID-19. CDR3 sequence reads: CAISEGSGGPTYEQYV. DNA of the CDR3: TGTGCCATCAGTGAAGGTAGCGGGGGGCCCACCTACGAGCAGTACGTC.